The rows below give T cell receptor beta chains drawn from one sample of a study of cytomegalovirus exposure and HLA in healthy donors. Sequenced by immunoSEQ multiplex PCR; TCRdb stores in-frame clones only, minus some. The sample shows about 190,000 clones, over 60% of them seen only once. Sequencing input: PBMCs. The receptors were sampled from a man aged 25-40 years in good health and CMV-seropositive. The CDR3 runs from the conserved cysteine through the conserved F or W.

len	v_gene	j_gene	CDR3aa
18	TRBV4-3	TRBJ2-1	CASSQESLLAGVGNEQFF
14	TRBV29-1	TRBJ2-1	CSVDTTDRYNEQFF
17	TRBV9	TRBJ2-1	CASSDPLAGGLRGEQFF
15	TRBV15	TRBJ1-2	CATSTRAPRDYGYTF
13	TRBV25-1	TRBJ1-1	CASSEWGGAEAFF
16	TRBV7-8	TRBJ1-4	CASSLLEKPLNEKLFF
17	TRBV7-9	TRBJ1-1	CASSPPPRQGASTEAFF
13	TRBV29-1	NA	CSVSRPPSNEQYF
14	TRBV9	TRBJ1-2	CASSPGQGGYGYTF
13	TRBV30	TRBJ2-1	CAWSAWGQSIVIF
13	TRBV5-1	TRBJ2-2	CASRTGDTGELFF